The TCR beta chain under discussion was sequenced for a study of metastatic and nonmetastatic thyroid tumors. About the research overall: Repertoires were compared across blood and tumor or nodule tissue from malignant and benign thyroid patients. Points from the study as a whole: Compared with benign nodules, malignant thyroid tumors were reported to have significantly higher TCR beta diversity in both blood and tumor.

Thyroid surgery was performed in patients who had received no treatment beforehand. With regard to this clone: Its target is not known. A junction end diverges from the germline sequence, so it may reflect a read error. This sample includes further DNA sequences coding for the same CDR3.

The germline gives CDR1 MNHEY, CDR2 SVGAGI. CDR3 length: 14 residues. Methods used by the authors: Variation in CDR3 across clinicopathological groups served as the basis for constructing a distant-metastasis classifier in papillary thyroid cancer. TCRdb re-processed the PCR reads through MiXCR. The V and J calls here are based on TCRdb, not the publication. The sample comprises 35,000 to 45,000 clones, roughly 12% of which are singletons, and approximately 9.1% rests with the top ten. This clonotype originated in a male donor with papillary thyroid cancer or a benign thyroid nodule (not recorded which). Some clones in this sample may be carry-over from other donors' samples. The genes are TRBV6-5 and TRBJ1-5; maybe TRBD1 (5 bases). The sequenced material came from blood. The CDR3 DNA follows: TGTGCCAGCAGTTACATATCGGGGGGTCAGCCGCAGCATTTT. It encodes CASSYISGGQPQHF.